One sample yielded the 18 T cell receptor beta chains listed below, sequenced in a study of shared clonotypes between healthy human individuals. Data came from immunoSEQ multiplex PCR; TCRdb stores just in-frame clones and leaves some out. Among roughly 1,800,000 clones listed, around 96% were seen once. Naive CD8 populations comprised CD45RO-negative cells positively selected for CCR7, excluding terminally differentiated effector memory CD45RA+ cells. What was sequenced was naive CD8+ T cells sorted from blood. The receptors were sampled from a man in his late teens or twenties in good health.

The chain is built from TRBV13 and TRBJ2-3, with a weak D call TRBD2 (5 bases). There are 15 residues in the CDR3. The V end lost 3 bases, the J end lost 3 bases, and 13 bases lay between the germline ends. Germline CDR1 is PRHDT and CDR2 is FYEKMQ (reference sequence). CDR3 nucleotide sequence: TGTGCCAGCAGCTTCTCCGGGGAGAAGACAGATACGCAGTATTTT. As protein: CASSFSGEKTDTQYF.

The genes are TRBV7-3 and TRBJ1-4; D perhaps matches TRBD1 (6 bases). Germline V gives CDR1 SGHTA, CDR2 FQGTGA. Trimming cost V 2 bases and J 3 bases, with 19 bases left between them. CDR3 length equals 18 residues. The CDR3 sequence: CASSLGPRGGGPNEKLFF. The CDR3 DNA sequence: TGTGCCAGCAGCTTAGGACCGAGAGGGGGTGGCCCTAATGAAAAACTGTTTTTT.

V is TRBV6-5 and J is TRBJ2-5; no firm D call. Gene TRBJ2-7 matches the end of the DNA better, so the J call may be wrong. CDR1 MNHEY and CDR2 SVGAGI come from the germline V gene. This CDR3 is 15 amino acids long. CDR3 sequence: CASSYSLSGPYEQYF. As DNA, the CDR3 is TGTGCCAGCAGTTACTCGCTCTCGGGCCCCTACGAGCAGTACTTC.

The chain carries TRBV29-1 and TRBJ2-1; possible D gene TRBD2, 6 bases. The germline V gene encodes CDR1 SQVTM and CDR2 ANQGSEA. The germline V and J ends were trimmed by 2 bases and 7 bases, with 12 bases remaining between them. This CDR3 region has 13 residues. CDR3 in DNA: TGCAGCGTTGAATTCCTAGCGCAGAATGAGCAGTTCTTC. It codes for CSVEFLAQNEQFF.

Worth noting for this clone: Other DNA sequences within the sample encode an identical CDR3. CDR3 coding DNA: TGTGCCAGCAGTTTCGGGGGTCAGCCCCAGCATTTT. Translated: CASSFGGQPQHF. The V call is TRBV28, the J call TRBJ1-5; weak D call: TRBD1 (5 bases). In germline, CDR1 is MDHEN, CDR2 SYDVKM. The CDR3 runs 12 residues. V was pared by 3 bases and J by 6 bases, with 6 bases between.

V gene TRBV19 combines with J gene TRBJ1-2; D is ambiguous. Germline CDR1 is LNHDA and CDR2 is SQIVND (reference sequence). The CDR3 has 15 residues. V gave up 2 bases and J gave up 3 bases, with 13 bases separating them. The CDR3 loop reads CASSITPDPDYGYTF. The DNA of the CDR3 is TGTGCCAGTAGTATAACTCCGGATCCAGACTATGGCTACACCTTC. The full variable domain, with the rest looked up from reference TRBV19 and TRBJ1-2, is DGGITQSPKYLFRKEGQNVTLSCEQNLNHDAMYWYRQDPGQGLRLIYYSQIVNDFQKGDIAEGYSVSREKKESFPLTVTSAQKNPTAFYLCASSITPDPDYGYTFGSGTRLTVV.

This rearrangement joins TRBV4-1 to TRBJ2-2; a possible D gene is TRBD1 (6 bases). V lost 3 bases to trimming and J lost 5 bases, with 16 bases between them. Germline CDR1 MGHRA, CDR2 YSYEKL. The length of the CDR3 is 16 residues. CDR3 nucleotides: TGCGCCAGCAGCCATCCCCTGGGGGCGGGTACCGGGGAGCTGTTTTTT. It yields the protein CASSHPLGAGTGELFF.

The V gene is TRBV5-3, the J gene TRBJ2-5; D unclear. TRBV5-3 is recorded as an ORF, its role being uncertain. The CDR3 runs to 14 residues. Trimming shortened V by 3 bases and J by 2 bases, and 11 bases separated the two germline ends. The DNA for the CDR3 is TGTGCCAGAAGCTCCCGACAAAAACAAGAGACCCAGTACTTC. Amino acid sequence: CARSSRQKQETQYF.

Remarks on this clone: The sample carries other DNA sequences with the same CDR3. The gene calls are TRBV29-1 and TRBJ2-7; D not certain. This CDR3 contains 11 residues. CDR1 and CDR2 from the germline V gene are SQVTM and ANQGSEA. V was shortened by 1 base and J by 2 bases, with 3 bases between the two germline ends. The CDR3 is CSVEGTYEQYF. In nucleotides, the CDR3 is TGCAGCGTTGAAGGTACCTACGAGCAGTACTTC.

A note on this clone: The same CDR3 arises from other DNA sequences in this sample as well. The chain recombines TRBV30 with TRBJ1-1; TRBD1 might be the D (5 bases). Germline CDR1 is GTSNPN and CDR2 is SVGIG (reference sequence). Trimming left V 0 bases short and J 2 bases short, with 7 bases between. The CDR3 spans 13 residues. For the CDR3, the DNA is TGTGCCTGGAGTGTCCAGGGTAACACTGAAGCTTTCTTT. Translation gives CAWSVQGNTEAFF.

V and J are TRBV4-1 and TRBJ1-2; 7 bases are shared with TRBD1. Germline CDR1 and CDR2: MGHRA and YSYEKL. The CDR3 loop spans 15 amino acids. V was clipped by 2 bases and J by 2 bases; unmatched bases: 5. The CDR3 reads CASSQSTGSNYGYTF. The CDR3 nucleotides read TGCGCCAGCAGCCAATCGACAGGGTCAAACTATGGCTACACCTTC.

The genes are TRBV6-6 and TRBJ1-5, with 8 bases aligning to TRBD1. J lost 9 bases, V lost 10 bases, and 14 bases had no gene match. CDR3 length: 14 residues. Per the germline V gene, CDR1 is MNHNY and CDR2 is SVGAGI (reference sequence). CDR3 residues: CATTERDRPGPQHF. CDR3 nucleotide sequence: TGTGCCACAACTGAACGGGACAGGCCTGGGCCCCAGCATTTT.

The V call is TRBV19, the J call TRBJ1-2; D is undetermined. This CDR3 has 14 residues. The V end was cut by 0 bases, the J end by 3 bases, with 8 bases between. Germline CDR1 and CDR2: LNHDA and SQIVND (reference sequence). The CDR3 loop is CASSIDTGYYGYTF. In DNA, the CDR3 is TGTGCCAGTAGTATAGATACGGGGTACTATGGCTACACCTTC.

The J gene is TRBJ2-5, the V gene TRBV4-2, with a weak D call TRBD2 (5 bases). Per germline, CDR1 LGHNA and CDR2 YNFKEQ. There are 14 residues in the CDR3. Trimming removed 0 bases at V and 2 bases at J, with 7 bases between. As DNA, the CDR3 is TGTGCCAGCAGCCAAGAAAGAGGGCAAGAGACCCAGTACTTC. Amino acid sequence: CASSQERGQETQYF.

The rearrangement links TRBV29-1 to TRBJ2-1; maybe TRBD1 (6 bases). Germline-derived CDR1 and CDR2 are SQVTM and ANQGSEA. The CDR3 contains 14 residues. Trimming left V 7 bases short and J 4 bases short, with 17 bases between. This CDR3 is CSGLTGGLYNEQFF. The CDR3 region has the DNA TGCAGCGGCCTGACAGGCGGGCTTTACAATGAGCAGTTCTTC.

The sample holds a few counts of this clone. The CDR3 reads CASSLGQGSNYGYTF. As DNA, the CDR3 is TGTGCCAGCAGTTTAGGTCAGGGCTCTAACTATGGCTACACCTTC. V is TRBV27 and J is TRBJ1-2; tentatively, D is TRBD1 (5 bases). V shed 2 bases and J shed 0 bases, with 10 bases lying between them. The CDR3 extends over 15 amino acids. Germline loops: CDR1 MNHEY, CDR2 SMNVEV (reference sequence).

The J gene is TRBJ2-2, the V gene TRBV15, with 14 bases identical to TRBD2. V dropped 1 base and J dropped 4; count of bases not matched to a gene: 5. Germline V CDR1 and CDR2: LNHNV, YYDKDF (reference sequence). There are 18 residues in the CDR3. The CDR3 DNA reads TGTGCCACCAGCAGAGGACTAGCGGGGGGGCCGGGCACCGGGGAGCTGTTTTTT. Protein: CATSRGLAGGPGTGELFF.

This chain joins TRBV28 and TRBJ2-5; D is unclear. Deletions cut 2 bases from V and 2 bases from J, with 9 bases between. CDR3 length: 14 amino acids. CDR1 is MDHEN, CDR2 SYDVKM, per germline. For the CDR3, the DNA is TGTGCCAGCAGTTTAAGGCGCGAGCAAGAGACCCAGTACTTC. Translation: CASSLRREQETQYF. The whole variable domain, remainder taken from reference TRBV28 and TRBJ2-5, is DVKVTQSSRYLVKRTGEKVFLECVQDMDHENMFWYRQDPGLGLRLIYFSYDVKMKEKGDIPEGYSVSREKKERFSLILESASTNQTSMYLCASSLRREQETQYFGPGTRLLVL.